Following are 19 T cell receptor beta chains from one sample sequenced in a study of long-term antiretroviral therapy in people with HIV. With survey level as its setting, the immunoSEQ assay was v3.0. Sequencing used immunoSEQ multiplex PCR; TCRdb keeps in-frame clones, though not all of them. The sample carries 21,000 or so clones, around 90% recorded once. Source: unsorted PBMCs, taken 2.3 years after starting antiretroviral therapy. The receptors were sampled from a man in his sixties with HIV.

The rearrangement joins TRBV5-6 to TRBJ1-1; tentative D call: TRBD1 (5 bases). Germline assignment: CDR1 SGHDT and CDR2 YYEEEE. V lost 3 bases and J lost 9, with 15 bases in between. This CDR3 region has 13 residues. The CDR3 here is CASSWGLGPKAFF. The CDR3 nucleotides read TGTGCCAGCAGCTGGGGCCTCGGGCCAAAAGCTTTCTTT.

V usage is TRBV5-1 and J usage is TRBJ2-2; TRBD2 is a possible D gene (5 bases). Germline CDR1 SGHRS, CDR2 YFSETQ. The CDR3 has 16 amino acids. V gave up 4 bases and J gave up 6 bases, with 19 bases separating them. CDR3 residues: CASSPAARVNPGELFF. For the CDR3, the DNA is TGCGCCAGCAGCCCCGCAGCGCGGGTCAATCCCGGGGAGCTGTTTTTT.

The chain links TRBV6-5 to TRBJ2-5, with D unclear. The germline V gene encodes CDR1 MNHEY and CDR2 SVGAGI. The CDR3 consists of 11 residues. The V gene lost 8 bases and the J gene lost 2 bases, with 6 bases spanning the gap. For the CDR3, the DNA is TGTGCCAGCCACAGTCAAGAGACCCAGTACTTC. Protein product: CASHSQETQYF.

The gene calls are TRBV28 and TRBJ1-2, with TRBD1 matching 10 bases. The CDR3 loop spans 15 amino acids. Per germline, CDR1 MDHEN and CDR2 SYDVKM. Unmatched junction bases numbered 12, after V lost 6 bases and J lost 8 bases. In DNA, the CDR3 is TGTGCCAGCAGGTTACCGGGACAGGGGCCTGGGGGCTACACCTTC. As protein: CASRLPGQGPGGYTF.

The chain joins TRBV6-6 to TRBJ1-4, with D uncertain. Trimming took off 8 bases at V and 2 bases at J, with 12 bases between the two ends. CDR3 length equals 14 residues. From germline, CDR1 is MNHNY and CDR2 SVGAGI (reference sequence). CDR3 nucleotides: TGTGCCAGCGGCTCCGGAGGGACTAATGAAAAACTGTTTTTT. Protein sequence: CASGSGGTNEKLFF.

The rearrangement joins TRBV21-1 to TRBJ1-2. TRBV21-1 is classified as a pseudogene. This CDR3 region has 16 residues. This chain's CDR3 is CASSKKKEGQLYGYTF. CDR3 in DNA: TGTGCCAGCAGCAAAAAAAAGGAGGGACAACTATATGGCTACACCTTC.

The sample holds one count of this clone. This chain links TRBV28 with TRBJ2-7; no firm D call. V gave up 7 bases and J gave up 3 bases, with 13 bases separating them. The V gene's germline CDR1 is MDHEN and CDR2 SYDVKM. The CDR3 totals 13 residues. CDR3 residues: CASIGSMRYEQYF. In nucleotides, the CDR3 is TGTGCCAGCATCGGGTCCATGCGCTACGAGCAGTACTTC. The full variable domain, completed using reference TRBV28 and TRBJ2-7, is DVKVTQSSRYLVKRTGEKVFLECVQDMDHENMFWYRQDPGLGLRLIYFSYDVKMKEKGDIPEGYSVSREKKERFSLILESASTNQTSMYLCASIGSMRYEQYFGPGTRLTVT.

This clone has only one observation. V usage is TRBV6-5 and J usage is TRBJ2-7, with 9 bases matching TRBD1. The junction had 10 bases not matched to a gene; V was cut back by 4 bases and J by 3 bases. The CDR3 has 16 residues. Germline V gene sequence: CDR1 MNHEY, CDR2 SVGAGI. The CDR3 protein is CASSSTGTGTDYEQYF. The CDR3 nucleotides read TGTGCCAGCAGTTCCACCGGGACAGGGACCGACTACGAGCAGTACTTC.

The rearrangement joins TRBV5-1 to TRBJ2-7; the D gene is possibly TRBD1 (6 bases). Trimming removed 2 bases from V and 5 bases from J, with 14 bases in between. Germline-derived CDR1 and CDR2 are SGHRS and YFSETQ. The CDR3 is 14 residues long. CDR3 in DNA: TGCGCCAGCAGCTTTGGGACACCCGGGGACGAGCAGTACTTC. This gives the protein CASSFGTPGDEQYF.

The V call is TRBV30, the J call TRBJ2-3; TRBD2 matches 8 bases. CDR1 and CDR2 from the germline V gene are GTSNPN and SVGIG (reference sequence). V shed 4 bases and J 1 base; nucleotides not matched to a gene: 7. The CDR3 extends over 15 amino acids. Here the CDR3 reads CAWTAGGLGTDTQYF. CDR3 DNA: TGTGCCTGGACCGCGGGGGGTCTTGGCACAGATACGCAGTATTTT.

The chain employs TRBV7-9 and TRBJ1-2; D is unresolved. CDR1 SEHNR and CDR2 FQNEAQ come from the germline V gene (reference sequence). Trimming pared 3 bases from V and 0 bases from J, leaving 11 bases between. This CDR3 region has 15 residues. The CDR3 here is CASSFLSQANYGYTF. The CDR3 DNA is TGTGCCAGCAGCTTCCTTAGCCAGGCTAACTATGGCTACACCTTC.

J is TRBJ2-3 and V is TRBV5-5; D is ambiguous. V lost 0 bases, J lost 1 base, and 6 bases lay in between. Germline loops: CDR1 SGHKS, CDR2 YYEKEE (reference sequence). The CDR3 runs to 14 residues. The CDR3 protein is CASSLGAGTDTQYF. CDR3 coding DNA: TGTGCCAGCAGCTTGGGGGCAGGCACAGATACGCAGTATTTT.

The V gene is TRBV4-1, the J gene TRBJ2-3, with no clear D. The CDR3 spans 13 residues. V was cut by 0 bases and J by 6 bases, with 7 bases left in between. Germline values: CDR1 MGHRA, CDR2 YSYEKL. CDR3 DNA sequence: TGCGCCAGCAGCCAAGAGTTCGGGGATACGCAGTATTTT. Translated, it gives CASSQEFGDTQYF.

J is TRBJ1-5 and V is TRBV6-1; 7 bases align to TRBD1. This CDR3 contains 15 residues. V lost 4 bases and J lost 7; bases outside the gene matches: 10. Germline V gene lookup returns CDR1 MNHNS and CDR2 SASEGT. CDR3 region: CASSGHDRAGQPQHF. CDR3 DNA sequence: TGTGCCAGCAGTGGGCACGACAGGGCCGGGCAGCCCCAGCATTTT.

CDR3 region: CASSFSGADQPQHF. Here the CDR3 DNA reads TGTGCCAGCAGTTTCTCAGGGGCGGATCAGCCCCAGCATTTT. The V and J genes are TRBV6-5 and TRBJ1-5, with D possibly TRBD1 on 6 matching bases. CDR3 length equals 14 residues. Germline assignment: CDR1 MNHEY and CDR2 SVGAGI. Trimming shortened V by 4 bases and J by 5 bases, and 12 bases separated the two germline ends.

The rearrangement joins TRBV7-2 to TRBJ2-5; 7 positions agree with TRBD2. The CDR3 is 16 amino acids. V shed 3 bases, J shed 4 bases, and the junction held 11 bases outside the gene matches. Germline assignment: CDR1 SGHTA and CDR2 FQGNSA. In nucleotides, the CDR3 is TGTGCCAGCAGCTTCGGGGCGGGGGTACCGGGAGAGACCCAGTACTTC. Translating it yields CASSFGAGVPGETQYF. Full variable domain (missing parts from reference TRBV7-2 and TRBJ2-5): GAGVSQSPSNKVTEKGKDVELRCDPISGHTALYWYRQSLGQGLEFLIYFQGNSAPDKSGLPSDRFSAERTGGSVSTLTIQRTQQEDSAVYLCASSFGAGVPGETQYFGPGTRLLVL.

As to this clone: Mismatch with germline at one junction end may stem from a read error. The CDR3: CASTLRGFRETQYF. CDR3 nucleotides: TGTGCCAGCACCTTGAGGGGGTTTCGAGAGACCCAGTACTTC. V gene TRBV5-4 combines with J gene TRBJ2-5; a possible D gene is TRBD1 (6 bases). The CDR3 runs 14 residues. Looked up from germline, CDR1 is SGHNT and CDR2 is YYREEE (reference sequence).

The chain joins TRBV9 to TRBJ2-2; 10 bases agree with TRBD2. Germline values: CDR1 SGDLS, CDR2 YYNGEE. This CDR3 is built from 17 residues. Trimming cost V 4 bases and J 6 bases; bases outside gene matches: 12. In DNA, the CDR3 is TGTGCCAGCAGCCCGAGAGCGGGAGGGCCGTCTTCCGGGGAGCTGTTTTTT. This encodes CASSPRAGGPSSGELFF.

V is TRBV5-1 and J is TRBJ2-7; no reliable D call. CDR3 length: 14 amino acids. Trimming left V 0 bases short and J 4 bases short, with 11 bases between. From germline, CDR1 is SGHRS and CDR2 YFSETQ. The CDR3 bases are TGCGCCAGCAGCTTGGCAGCTGATTGGTACGAGCAGTACTTC. It translates to CASSLAADWYEQYF.